The 21 T cell receptor beta chains presented below share a single source sample, sequenced in a study of CD8 T cells in Susac syndrome. With random hexamers, reverse transcription was performed on roughly 0.5 to 1 ug of RNA. Using its own MiXCR run on the immunoSEQ multiplex PCR reads, TCRdb lists one record per CDR3 protein. The sample holds 100,000 to 150,000 distinct CDR3 sequences, 90% to 95% seen once. Sequencing input: CD4+ T cells from PBMCs. These receptors were obtained from a human donor in good health.

The CDR3 region is CAISDQKGQAGNTIYF. Written as DNA, the CDR3 is TGTGCCATCAGTGATCAAAAGGGACAGGCTGGAAACACCATATATTTT. This chain connects TRBV10-3 to TRBJ1-3; TRBD1 matches at 8 bases. V shed 3 bases and J 2 bases; nucleotides not matched to a gene: 6. Germline-derived CDR1 and CDR2 are ENHRY and SYGVKD. The CDR3 loop spans 16 amino acids.

The chain is built from TRBV30 and TRBJ2-7; D remains ambiguous. The germline gives CDR1 GTSNPN, CDR2 SVGIG (reference sequence). The CDR3 length is 11 residues. Deletions cut 0 bases from V and 2 bases from J, with 2 bases between. CDR3 nucleotide sequence: TGTGCCTGGAGTGTGGCCTACGAGCAGTACTTC. Amino acids: CAWSVAYEQYF.

This rearrangement joins TRBV12-5 to TRBJ2-1; perhaps TRBD1 as D (5 bases). The CDR3 totals 12 residues. The germline V gene has CDR1 LGHNT and CDR2 FRNRAP. Trimming removed 5 bases at V and 10 bases at J, with 12 bases between. The CDR3 reads CASGTGAWEQFF. In nucleotides, the CDR3 is TGTGCTAGTGGTACTGGGGCCTGGGAGCAGTTCTTC. The entire variable domain, with the rest obtained from reference TRBV12-5 and TRBJ2-1, is as follows: DARVTQTPRHKVTEMGQEVTMRCQPILGHNTVFWYRQTMMQGLELLAYFRNRAPLDDSGMPKDRFSAEMPDATLATLKIQPSEPRDSAVYFCASGTGAWEQFFGPGTRLTVL.

This chain joins TRBV7-2 and TRBJ1-3, with 9 bases aligning to TRBD1. Unmatched junction bases numbered 13, after V lost 5 bases and J lost 2 bases. This CDR3 has 18 residues. Germline V gene lookup returns CDR1 SGHTA and CDR2 FQGNSA. For the CDR3, the DNA is TGTGCCAGCAGCATTACCGGACAGGGGTGGTTTGCTGGAAACACCATATATTTT. Amino acids: CASSITGQGWFAGNTIYF.

The CDR3 spells CASSQEGNTIYF. CDR3 nucleotide sequence: TGTGCCAGCAGCCAAGAGGGAAACACCATATATTTT. The chain combines TRBV3-1 with TRBJ1-3; D gene unclear. V was pared by 0 bases and J by 4 bases, with 1 base between. There are 12 residues in the CDR3. CDR1 is LGHDT and CDR2 is YNNKEL in the germline V gene (reference sequence).

The chain carries TRBV28 and TRBJ2-6, with D unclear. The CDR3 covers 15 residues. Trimming pared 2 bases from V and 10 bases from J, leaving 15 bases between. Germline CDR1 and CDR2: MDHEN and SYDVKM. The CDR3 DNA sequence: TGTGCCAGCAGTTTAGAAGGGATTGGGTCAAACGTCCTGACTTTC. Protein: CASSLEGIGSNVLTF.

This sequence joins TRBV3-1 and TRBJ1-1; no firm D call. This CDR3 comprises 14 residues. Germline V gives CDR1 LGHDT, CDR2 YNNKEL (reference sequence). Trimming shortened V by 8 bases and J by 3 bases, and 16 bases separated the two germline ends. CDR3 in DNA: TGTGCCAGCGCTTCATCCTTGCGGTACACTGAAGCTTTCTTT. Translation: CASASSLRYTEAFF.

The CDR3 nucleotides are TGTGCCAGCAGTGAAGGAGGGTACACAGATACGCAGTATTTT. Translation gives CASSEGGYTDTQYF. The chain joins TRBV6-1 to TRBJ2-3; a weak D match, TRBD2 (5 bases). V lost 1 base and J 2 bases, leaving 7 bases between the germline ends. Germline V lookup: CDR1 MNHNS, CDR2 SASEGT. The CDR3 extends over 14 amino acids.

V usage is TRBV4-1 and J usage is TRBJ2-6; D gene unclear. This CDR3 region has 15 residues. Germline CDR1 and CDR2: MGHRA and YSYEKL. The V end was cut by 2 bases, the J end by 2 bases, with 7 bases between. As DNA, the CDR3 is TGCGCCAGCAGCCAACGCGCCACTGGGGCCAACGTCCTGACTTTC. Amino acids: CASSQRATGANVLTF.

The CDR3 region has the DNA TGTGCCTGGCTAAGGGCAGGACGCACAGATACGCAGTATTTT. Amino acid sequence: CAWLRAGRTDTQYF. This chain links TRBV30 with TRBJ2-3; no reliable D call. CDR3 length equals 14 residues. The germline CDR1 and CDR2 sequences are GTSNPN and SVGIG (reference sequence). V dropped 5 bases and J dropped 1 base, with 13 bases sitting between them.

A single count supports this clonotype. This sequence joins TRBV2 and TRBJ1-2; D unclear. The germline CDR1 and CDR2 sequences are SNHLY and FYNNEI. This CDR3 is 13 amino acids long. Deletions cut 8 bases from V and 1 base from J, with 11 bases between. The CDR3 protein is CASQNSHNYGYTF. The CDR3 bases are TGTGCCAGCCAGAACAGTCATAACTATGGCTACACCTTC.

V usage is TRBV20-1 and J usage is TRBJ1-2; D ambiguous. The germline gives CDR1 DFQATT, CDR2 SNEGSKA (reference sequence). Trimming shortened V by 3 bases and J by 10 bases, and 15 bases separated the two germline ends. The CDR3 sequence is 12 residues long. This CDR3 is CSASLARTAYTF. The CDR3 DNA is TGCAGTGCTAGTTTGGCCAGGACGGCCTACACCTTC.

Written as DNA, the CDR3 is TGTGCCAGCAGCTTTGTTACAGGCGAGCAGTACTTC. Amino acid sequence: CASSFVTGEQYF. The rearrangement links TRBV7-2 to TRBJ2-7; D is perhaps TRBD1 (5 bases). V was clipped by 3 bases and J by 6 bases, with 9 bases between them. Germline assignment: CDR1 SGHTA and CDR2 FQGNSA. This CDR3 has 12 amino acids.

A single count supports this clonotype. This chain links TRBV7-9 with TRBJ1-5; unclear D gene. The CDR3 has 15 residues. Germline V gene data show CDR1 as SEHNR and CDR2 as FQNEAQ (reference sequence). V dropped 1 base and J dropped 0 bases, with 7 bases sitting between them. CDR3 protein: CASSLGSNSNQPQHF. For the CDR3, the DNA is TGTGCCAGCAGCTTAGGCAGTAATAGCAATCAGCCCCAGCATTTT.

V and J are TRBV20-1 and TRBJ2-1, with 9 nucleotides matching TRBD2. The CDR3 has 14 residues. J was trimmed by 5 bases and V by 6 bases; bases with no gene match: 8. CDR1 is DFQATT, CDR2 SNEGSKA, per germline (reference sequence). Here the CDR3 reads CSARRLAVNNEQFF. CDR3 bases: TGCAGTGCCAGACGACTAGCGGTAAACAATGAGCAGTTCTTC.

The chain uses TRBV6-5 and TRBJ2-7, with unresolved D. This CDR3 has 12 residues. In germline, CDR1 is MNHEY, CDR2 SVGAGI. Trimming took 6 bases from V and 2 from J, leaving 8 bases between them. The CDR3 spells CASRASPYEQYF. The CDR3 DNA reads TGTGCCAGCAGGGCCAGTCCCTACGAGCAGTACTTC.

The genes are TRBV5-1 and TRBJ2-1, with 8 bases fitting TRBD1. Germline-derived CDR1 and CDR2 are SGHRS and YFSETQ. This CDR3 is built from 14 residues. The V gene end was trimmed by 5 bases and the J gene end by 6 bases; junction bases not matched to a gene: 7. For the CDR3, the DNA is TGCGCCAGCAGGCCAAGGACAGGGCCCAATGAGCAGTTCTTC. As protein: CASRPRTGPNEQFF.

CDR3 residues: CASSVNEQFF. CDR3 nucleotide sequence: TGTGCCAGCAGCGTCAATGAGCAGTTCTTC. V and J are TRBV11-2 and TRBJ2-1; the D is unclear. Germline loops: CDR1 SGHAT, CDR2 FQNNGV. The CDR3 spans 10 residues. Trimming removed 5 bases from V and 6 bases from J, with 2 bases in between.

The rearrangement uses TRBV12-3 or TRBV12-4 and TRBJ2-7, with D unresolved. Deletions cut 4 bases from V and 1 base from J, with 8 bases between. The CDR3 extends over 13 amino acids. The CDR3 DNA is TGTGCCAGCAGTTCCCCCAGTTCCTACGAGCAGTACTTC. It is translated as CASSSPSSYEQYF.

This clonotype showed up just once. The J gene is TRBJ1-1, the V gene TRBV3-1; 8 bases align to TRBD1. CDR1 is LGHDT, CDR2 YNNKEL, per germline (reference sequence). The CDR3 is 15 residues long. J gave up 3 bases and V 6 bases, and 9 bases lay outside the gene matches. The CDR3 DNA reads as TGTGCCAGCAGTCCCCACCCAGGGGGCCACACTGAAGCTTTCTTT. Its translation is CASSPHPGGHTEAFF.

The chain recombines TRBV5-4 with TRBJ2-3; 7 nucleotides line up with TRBD2. J lost 2 bases, V lost 2 bases, and 11 bases had no gene match. The CDR3 is 17 amino acids. Germline CDR1 SGHNT, CDR2 YYREEE (reference sequence). The chain's CDR3 is CASSLMTGGVSTDTQYF. The CDR3 DNA reads TGTGCCAGCAGCTTAATGACGGGAGGCGTTTCCACAGATACGCAGTATTTT.